One and the same sample provided the 30 T cell receptor beta chains below, sequenced in a study of neoadjuvant nivolumab and ipilimumab in lung cancer. Only in-frame clones appear in the TCRdb table, and some are missing; sequencing was by immunoSEQ multiplex PCR. The repertoire holds approximately 7,000 clones, roughly four fifths seen once, with 4% to 5.5% in the top ten. The sequencing here drew on tumor tissue, taken after neoadjuvant nivolumab, alone or with ipilimumab, at or shortly before surgery. The receptor set was obtained from an adult with non-small cell lung cancer.

This clone has only one observation. DNA of the CDR3: TGTGCCAGCAGCTTAACGGGAGGGCGGGAGCAGTACTTC. Protein product: CASSLTGGREQYF. The J gene is TRBJ2-7, the V gene TRBV7-3; TRBD2 agrees at 7 bases. Germline CDR1 is SGHTA and CDR2 is FQGTGA. J was trimmed by 7 bases and V by 0 bases; bases with no gene match: 3. This CDR3 has 13 residues.

The chain employs TRBV7-2 and TRBJ2-1; 7 bases are shared with TRBD2. Trimming took 2 bases from V and 6 from J; bases not matched to a gene: 13. Per the germline V gene, CDR1 is SGHTA and CDR2 is FQGNSA. The CDR3 loop spans 17 amino acids. The CDR3 DNA sequence: TGTGCCAGCAGCTTAAAACCGCTTTGGCGGGAGTTCAATGAGCAGTTCTTC. This translates into CASSLKPLWREFNEQFF.

This chain links TRBV5-1 with TRBJ1-1, with 7 bases aligning to TRBD1. The CDR3 has 17 amino acids. Germline trimming cut 2 bases from V and 4 bases from J; bases unmatched to any gene: 14. Germline lookup yields CDR1 SGHRS and CDR2 YFSETQ. CDR3 nucleotide sequence: TGCGCCAGCAGCTTTGCCGCCGGGACAGTTCCAAGCACTGAAGCTTTCTTT. It specifies CASSFAAGTVPSTEAFF.

This clone was counted between two and nine times. V gene TRBV4-1 combines with J gene TRBJ1-3; D ambiguous. The V end lost 4 bases, the J end lost 1 base, and 17 bases lay between the germline ends. CDR3 size: 17 residues. Looked up from germline, CDR1 is MGHRA and CDR2 is YSYEKL. The CDR3 DNA reads TGCGCCAGCAGCCGGGGAGAGGGAAGGGTGTCTGGAAACACCATATATTTT. Amino acid sequence: CASSRGEGRVSGNTIYF.

The gene calls are TRBV5-4 and TRBJ1-4; D is unresolved. The V gene's germline CDR1 is SGHNT and CDR2 YYREEE (reference sequence). V was pared by 3 bases and J by 5 bases, with 8 bases between. There are 13 residues in the CDR3. The CDR3 is CASSSLNNEKLFF. CDR3 nucleotides: TGTGCCAGCAGCTCCCTCAACAATGAAAAACTGTTTTTT.

The V and J genes are TRBV28 and TRBJ1-5; TRBD1 matches at 7 bases. Looked up from germline, CDR1 is MDHEN and CDR2 is SYDVKM. Trimming at V came to 6 bases and at J to 6 bases, leaving 11 bases not matched to a gene. This CDR3 region has 15 residues. The CDR3: CASSTGQGGGQPQHF. The CDR3 DNA sequence: TGTGCCAGCAGCACGGGGCAGGGGGGCGGTCAGCCCCAGCATTTT.

This chain uses TRBV15 with TRBJ2-7, with D perhaps TRBD1 or TRBD2 (5 bases each). V lost 5 bases and J lost 5, with 22 bases in between. Germline CDR1 and CDR2: LNHNV and YYDKDF (reference sequence). The CDR3 is 16 amino acids. Here the CDR3 DNA reads TGTGCCACCAGCCGAGGCACCGGGACGGCCTTTGACGAGCAGTACTTC. This encodes CATSRGTGTAFDEQYF.

The V and J genes are TRBV4-1 and TRBJ2-5; D uncertain. This CDR3 contains 14 residues. With 4 bases removed from V and 5 bases from J, the gap between germline ends came to 14 bases. The germline CDR1 and CDR2 sequences are MGHRA and YSYEKL. The CDR3 here is CASSRSESRETQYF. The CDR3 DNA follows: TGCGCCAGCAGCCGATCGGAGAGCAGGGAGACCCAGTACTTC.

The rearrangement links TRBV2 to TRBJ1-1; 8 bases map to TRBD1. CDR1 SNHLY and CDR2 FYNNEI come from the germline V gene. The CDR3 loop spans 14 amino acids. The V and J ends lost 6 bases and 3 bases, in that order; junction bases with no gene match: 6. CDR3 in DNA: TGTGCCAGCAGAAAGGACAGGGTGGACACTGAAGCTTTCTTT. Its protein product is CASRKDRVDTEAFF.

V usage is TRBV25-1 and J usage is TRBJ1-2, with TRBD1 as a possible D gene (5 bases). The CDR3 has 13 residues. Germline V lookup: CDR1 MGHDK, CDR2 SYGVNS. Trimming took 2 bases from V and 6 from J, leaving 10 bases between them. CDR3 sequence reads: CASSERQSDGYTF. CDR3 nucleotides: TGTGCCAGCAGTGAAAGACAGTCGGATGGCTACACCTTC.

This chain connects TRBV20-1 to TRBJ2-5; D is perhaps TRBD2 (6 bases). The length of the CDR3 is 11 residues. The V end lost 3 bases, the J end lost 6 bases, and 8 bases lay between the germline ends. The germline V gene has CDR1 DFQATT and CDR2 SNEGSKA (reference sequence). The CDR3 region has the DNA TGCAGTGCTAGCGGGAGCAAGACCCAGTACTTC. This gives the protein CSASGSKTQYF.

The V call is TRBV18, the J call TRBJ1-2, with 8 bases lining up with TRBD1. After removal of 2 bases from V and 7 bases from J, the junction contained 18 bases not matched to a gene. The CDR3 has 18 residues. In germline, CDR1 is KGHSH, CDR2 LQKENI. CDR3 region: CASSPTPQGAKRASGYTF. In DNA, the CDR3 is TGTGCCAGCTCACCAACACCCCAGGGGGCGAAGAGGGCCTCTGGCTACACCTTC.

The chain joins TRBV1 to TRBJ2-1. TRBV1 is assigned pseudogene status. The CDR3 is made up of 18 amino acids. DNA of the CDR3: TGCACCAGCAGCCAAGCCGAAGTATCGGGCCTCCGCAGAGATGAGCAGTTCTTC. As protein: CTSSQAEVSGLRRDEQFF.

CDR3 loop: CASSLVGHGRPQHF. CDR3 bases: TGTGCCAGCAGTTTAGTAGGACACGGTCGGCCCCAGCATTTT. The chain employs TRBV28 and TRBJ1-5; TRBD1 is a possible D gene (5 bases). Germline V gives CDR1 MDHEN, CDR2 SYDVKM. The CDR3 is 14 residues long. With 2 bases removed from V and 9 bases from J, the gap between germline ends came to 14 bases.

The V and J genes are TRBV10-1 and TRBJ2-7; no clear D. V shed 3 bases and J shed 3 bases, with 9 bases lying between them. CDR1 is WNHNN and CDR2 is SYGVQD in the germline V gene (reference sequence). This CDR3 has 13 residues. CDR3 nucleotide sequence: TGCGCCAGCAGTGAAGGAACCCTCTACGAGCAGTACTTC. Protein: CASSEGTLYEQYF.

The V and J genes are TRBV19 and TRBJ2-6; D gene unclear. V dropped 8 bases and J dropped 4 bases, with 6 bases sitting between them. This CDR3 spans 12 amino acids. CDR1 LNHDA and CDR2 SQIVND come from the germline V gene (reference sequence). As DNA, the CDR3 is TGTGCCAGTTTTTCCGGGGCCAACGTCCTGACTTTC. It is translated as CASFSGANVLTF.

CDR3 sequence: CASSQNSYGYTF. In DNA form, the CDR3 reads TGTGCCAGCAGCCAAAACAGCTATGGCTACACCTTC. V gene TRBV7-9 combines with J gene TRBJ1-2, with unresolved D. The CDR3 runs 12 residues. Germline values: CDR1 SEHNR, CDR2 FQNEAQ (reference sequence). Trimming shortened V by 5 bases and J by 4 bases, and 8 bases separated the two germline ends.

The chain joins TRBV27 to TRBJ1-5, with D possibly being TRBD1 (6 bases). The V end lost 8 bases, the J end lost 3 bases, and 17 bases lay between the germline ends. This CDR3 is built from 15 residues. Germline V gene data show CDR1 as MNHEY and CDR2 as SMNVEV (reference sequence). The CDR3 DNA reads as TGTGCCAGCGCACCTCCAGGGGCCCTCAATCAGCCCCAGCATTTT. This translates into CASAPPGALNQPQHF.

CDR3 region: CASSPASAGYSYEQYF. CDR3 nucleotide sequence: TGCGCCAGCTCCCCGGCGTCAGCGGGATATTCCTACGAGCAGTACTTC. The genes are TRBV5-1 and TRBJ2-7, with 7 bases fitting TRBD2. With 7 bases clipped from V and 1 base from J, the junction kept 14 bases outside the gene matches. Germline V gene data show CDR1 as SGHRS and CDR2 as YFSETQ. There are 16 residues in the CDR3.

The chain has TRBV5-4 and TRBJ2-5, with D unclear. The CDR3 is made up of 11 amino acids. V was cut by 0 bases and J by 5 bases, with 2 bases left in between. Germline V gives CDR1 SGHNT, CDR2 YYREEE (reference sequence). CDR3 nucleotide sequence: TGTGCCAGCAGCTTGGAGGAGACCCAGTACTTC. Its translation: CASSLEETQYF.

The chain joins TRBV5-1 to TRBJ2-1; TRBD2 might be the D (6 bases). Looked up from germline, CDR1 is SGHRS and CDR2 is YFSETQ. V was trimmed by 1 base and J by 2 bases, leaving 13 bases between them. The CDR3 consists of 16 residues. The CDR3 loop is CASSLLGGGPYNEQFF. DNA for the CDR3: TGCGCCAGCAGCTTGCTGGGGGGAGGTCCCTACAATGAGCAGTTCTTC.

The chain is built from TRBV28 and TRBJ1-2, with TRBD1 as a possible D gene (6 bases). V was pared by 6 bases and J by 4 bases, with 15 bases between. This CDR3 is built from 14 residues. Germline loops: CDR1 MDHEN, CDR2 SYDVKM. Here the CDR3 DNA reads TGTGCCAGCAGCCTTTCTGGACAGAGCTATGGCTACACCTTC. Translating gives CASSLSGQSYGYTF.

The V call is TRBV5-4, the J call TRBJ2-1; the match to TRBD1 covers 9 bases. From germline, CDR1 is SGHNT and CDR2 YYREEE (reference sequence). After removal of 4 bases from V and 2 bases from J, the junction contained 4 bases not matched to a gene. The CDR3 loop spans 15 amino acids. CDR3 nucleotide sequence: TGTGCCAGCAGCGTGGGACAGGGCCCCTACAATGAGCAGTTCTTC. The encoded protein is CASSVGQGPYNEQFF.

This chain joins TRBV6-1 and TRBJ2-7; D remains unclear. In germline, CDR1 is MNHNS, CDR2 SASEGT. Trimming left V 10 bases short and J 11 bases short, with 18 bases between. The CDR3 extends over 11 amino acids. Here the CDR3 DNA reads TGTGCCACCCGACGGTTGGGAACGGAGTACTTC. As protein: CATRRLGTEYF.

CDR3 residues: CASSLWDSDKDTEAFF. CDR3 in DNA: TGCGCCAGCAGCTTGTGGGACTCAGATAAAGACACTGAAGCTTTCTTT. The genes are TRBV5-1 and TRBJ1-1, with a weak D call TRBD1 (5 bases). The CDR3 spans 16 residues. Trimming removed 1 base from V and 3 bases from J, with 16 bases in between. Germline loops: CDR1 SGHRS, CDR2 YFSETQ.

The chain employs TRBV21-1 and TRBJ2-3. TRBV21-1 corresponds to a pseudogene. The CDR3 is 17 residues long. As DNA, the CDR3 is TGTGCCAGCAGCAACCCGCTCTTCAGAACTAGCACAGATACGCAGTATTTT. Amino acids: CASSNPLFRTSTDTQYF.

This rearrangement joins TRBV18 to TRBJ2-7, with D perhaps matching TRBD1 (6 bases). Germline V gives CDR1 KGHSH, CDR2 LQKENI. V lost 6 bases and J lost 6, with 15 bases in between. CDR3 size: 13 residues. This chain's CDR3 is CASSSGHNFEQYF. In nucleotides, the CDR3 is TGTGCCAGCTCCTCGGGACATAATTTCGAGCAGTACTTC.

V is TRBV2 and J is TRBJ2-7; no clear D. CDR3 size: 12 residues. The germline V and J ends were trimmed by 6 bases and 5 bases, with 11 bases remaining between them. Germline V gene data show CDR1 as SNHLY and CDR2 as FYNNEI. CDR3 amino acids: CASSASRHEQYF. CDR3 DNA sequence: TGTGCCAGCAGCGCGTCCCGGCACGAGCAGTACTTC.

The J gene is TRBJ2-3, the V gene TRBV5-1; D uncertain. The CDR3 has 15 amino acids. Germline CDR1 and CDR2: SGHRS and YFSETQ. V was trimmed by 3 bases and J by 5 bases, leaving 16 bases between them. The chain's CDR3 is CASSSAGNPVDTQYF. As DNA, the CDR3 is TGCGCCAGCAGCTCGGCAGGTAACCCAGTAGATACGCAGTATTTT.

The count of this clone is one. This chain connects TRBV28 to TRBJ2-1; no firm D call. Per germline, CDR1 MDHEN and CDR2 SYDVKM. Trimming removed 5 bases from V and 9 bases from J, with 8 bases in between. There are 11 residues in the CDR3. The chain's CDR3 is CASSVGGEQFF. The CDR3 DNA sequence: TGTGCCAGCAGTGTCGGTGGTGAGCAGTTCTTC.